The clone carrying this T cell receptor beta chain was seen just once. The target antigen is unknown. The same CDR3 is also encoded by other DNA sequences in this sample. The source of the sample is a study of cytomegalovirus exposure and HLA in healthy donors. V was cut by 10 bases and J by 5 bases, with 17 bases left in between. CDR3 length: 14 residues. CDR1 is SNHLY, CDR2 FYNNEI, per germline. In the PCR, 60 Vbeta and 13 Jbeta primers were used. Measured with immunoSEQ multiplex PCR; TCRdb has only the in-frame clones, and not every one. The sample includes roughly 120,000 clones, about 76% of them seen just once. Whole-study results and caveats: Most TCR sequences proved rare, with some public TCRs found in many donors.

The sequence derives from a man in his forties in good health and CMV-seronegative. The sample consisted of PBMCs. The chain carries TRBV2 and TRBJ2-2, with D possibly matching TRBD1 (6 bases). The CDR3 reads CATRGERDTGELFF. CDR3 in DNA: TGTGCCACCAGGGGAGAGAGGGATACCGGGGAGCTGTTTTTT.